What follows are 20 T cell receptor beta chains derived from one specimen sequenced in a study of T cells in Graves' hyperthyroidism and ophthalmopathy. RNA transcripts yielded amplified TCR beta CDR3 regions. The HTBI primer set drove a first-round RT-PCR of the TCR CDR3. One entry per CDR3 protein, called by TCRdb with MiXCR from the multiplex PCR reads. The sample yields about 570,000 distinct CDR3 sequences, just over 45% seen once. Sequencing input: peripheral blood or thyroid tissue (not recorded which). The receptor set was obtained from an adult woman with Graves' disease, either hyperthyroidism or ophthalmopathy (not recorded which).

J is TRBJ2-2 and V is TRBV2; TRBD2 aligns across 8 bases. Germline CDR1 and CDR2: SNHLY and FYNNEI. With V trimmed by 6 bases and J by 4 bases, 1 base remained unmatched. This CDR3 is 13 amino acids long. The DNA for the CDR3 is TGTGCCAGCAGACTAGCGGTCACCGGGGAGCTGTTTTTT. Amino acid sequence: CASRLAVTGELFF.

This chain uses TRBV10-3 with TRBJ2-6; D tentatively fits TRBD1 or TRBD2 (7 bases each). V was pared by 7 bases and J by 2 bases, with 12 bases between. The CDR3 extends over 15 amino acids. Germline CDR1 ENHRY, CDR2 SYGVKD. The CDR3 protein is CAITGGGPGANVLTF. Written as DNA, the CDR3 is TGTGCCATCACAGGGGGGGGCCCTGGGGCCAACGTCCTGACTTTC.

This clonotype has a count of ten or more. CDR3 sequence: CASSAPTEETQYF. The CDR3 coding sequence is TGTGCCAGCAGCGCCCCGACAGAAGAGACCCAGTACTTC. This chain links TRBV7-9 with TRBJ2-5; perhaps TRBD1 as D (5 bases). This CDR3 spans 13 amino acids. Trimming removed 5 bases from V and 3 bases from J, with 10 bases in between. Germline lookup yields CDR1 SEHNR and CDR2 FQNEAQ (reference sequence).

This chain connects TRBV2 to TRBJ2-2; D gene ambiguous. Trimming took off 8 bases at V and 7 bases at J, with 11 bases between the two ends. The CDR3 totals 12 residues. Per germline, CDR1 SNHLY and CDR2 FYNNEI. The CDR3 DNA follows: TGTGCCAGCGAGGACGTGGGCGGGGAGCTGTTTTTT. Translation gives CASEDVGGELFF.

This clonotype was recorded many times. The chain has TRBV20-1 and TRBJ1-5; possibly TRBD1 for D (5 bases). The CDR3 extends over 14 amino acids. Germline V lookup: CDR1 DFQATT, CDR2 SNEGSKA (reference sequence). Trimming took 3 bases from V and 0 from J, leaving 9 bases between them. The CDR3 here is CSARGTGSNQPQHF. The CDR3 DNA sequence: TGCAGTGCTAGGGGGACGGGTAGCAATCAGCCCCAGCATTTT.

The rearrangement links TRBV2 to TRBJ2-5, with D perhaps TRBD2 (5 bases). The germline V and J ends were trimmed by 6 bases and 3 bases, with 11 bases remaining between them. The germline gives CDR1 SNHLY, CDR2 FYNNEI. The CDR3 is made up of 13 amino acids. The CDR3 protein is CASSTQLEETQYF. The CDR3 nucleotides are TGTGCCAGCAGCACCCAACTAGAAGAGACCCAGTACTTC.

This clonotype was detected ten times or more. The rearrangement links TRBV10-3 to TRBJ2-3, with D maybe TRBD1 (5 bases). Trimming took off 11 bases at V and 4 bases at J, with 25 bases between the two ends. CDR1 and CDR2 from the germline V gene are ENHRY and SYGVKD. The CDR3 runs 16 residues. Here the CDR3 DNA reads TGTGCCTCCTCTGGTGGGGCCGAAAAGGGCGCAGATACGCAGTATTTT. Protein: CASSGGAEKGADTQYF.

The chain couples TRBV2 to TRBJ2-5; 10 nucleotides align to TRBD1. CDR1 is SNHLY, CDR2 FYNNEI, per germline. This CDR3 has 13 amino acids. V gave up 6 bases and J gave up 5 bases; unmatched junction bases: 3. CDR3 nucleotides: TGTGCCAGCAGGGACAGGGGGACGGAGACCCAGTACTTC. This gives the protein CASRDRGTETQYF.

This clonotype was picked up a small number of times. The chain employs TRBV7-3 and TRBJ2-2; no clear D gene. The CDR3 loop spans 12 amino acids. With 6 bases removed from V and 6 bases from J, the gap between germline ends came to 8 bases. The germline V gene encodes CDR1 SGHTA and CDR2 FQGTGA. The DNA for the CDR3 is TGTGCCAGCAGTTATAGGGCCGGGGAGCTGTTTTTT. The encoded protein is CASSYRAGELFF.

This chain links TRBV29-1 with TRBJ1-2, with D possibly matching TRBD1 (6 bases). CDR3 length: 13 amino acids. V dropped 4 bases and J dropped 5 bases, with 14 bases sitting between them. Germline V gene lookup returns CDR1 SQVTM and CDR2 ANQGSEA. The CDR3: CSVVGQTGYGYTF. The DNA of the CDR3 is TGCAGCGTTGTCGGACAGACGGGTTATGGCTACACCTTC.

This clonotype was counted ten times or more. V usage is TRBV10-3 and J usage is TRBJ2-2, with TRBD1 matching over 8 bases. Germline V gives CDR1 ENHRY, CDR2 SYGVKD. V was pared by 3 bases and J by 6 bases, with 3 bases of the junction left unmatched. The CDR3 totals 14 residues. The CDR3 reads CAISDPTGAGELFF. Written as DNA, the CDR3 is TGTGCCATCAGTGATCCGACAGGGGCCGGGGAGCTGTTTTTT.

This clonotype was recorded at least ten times. This chain links TRBV7-9 with TRBJ1-5, with 9 bases that match TRBD1. V gave up 5 bases and J gave up 3 bases; unmatched junction bases: 5. CDR1 and CDR2 from the germline V gene are SEHNR and FQNEAQ (reference sequence). The CDR3 consists of 15 residues. Here the CDR3 reads CASSTGQGNNQPQHF. Here the CDR3 DNA reads TGTGCCAGCAGCACGGGACAGGGTAACAATCAGCCCCAGCATTTT.

V is TRBV10-3 and J is TRBJ2-5; D is unresolved. This CDR3 has 14 residues. CDR1 is ENHRY, CDR2 SYGVKD, per germline. The V end was cut by 3 bases, the J end by 5 bases, with 13 bases between. This chain's CDR3 is CAISDGSVGETQYF. CDR3 nucleotides: TGTGCCATCAGTGATGGCAGCGTGGGGGAGACCCAGTACTTC.

The gene calls are TRBV7-3 and TRBJ1-1; a weak D match, TRBD1 (5 bases). Deletions cut 1 base from V and 1 base from J, with 16 bases between. The CDR3 contains 17 residues. The germline V gene has CDR1 SGHTA and CDR2 FQGTGA. As DNA, the CDR3 is TGTGCCAGCAGCTTAATTGGGGGACCAGGTACGAACACTGAAGCTTTCTTT. Its translation: CASSLIGGPGTNTEAFF.

V gene TRBV7-2 combines with J gene TRBJ2-5, with 9 bases aligning to TRBD2. CDR1 and CDR2 (germline): SGHTA, FQGNSA. The CDR3 spans 15 residues. V lost 3 bases to trimming and J lost 7 bases; unmatched junction nucleotides: 9. The CDR3 is CASSFTGTSIGTQYF. DNA of the CDR3: TGTGCCAGCAGCTTCACCGGGACTAGCATTGGGACCCAGTACTTC.

As concerns this clonotype: A much more abundant neighbour one base away suggests this may be a read error. J is TRBJ1-5 and V is TRBV12-3 or TRBV12-4; D gene ambiguous. Trimming took off 1 base at V and 5 bases at J, with 9 bases between the two ends. The CDR3 has 14 residues. The CDR3 is CASSLVPRYQPQHF. CDR3 bases: TGTGCCAGCAGTTTAGTCCCCCGATATCAGCCCCAGCATTTT.

The table lists this clonotype with many counts. The CDR3 loop is CASTLYQGVKTQYF. CDR3 DNA: TGTGCCAGCACTTTGTACCAGGGCGTGAAGACCCAGTACTTC. The J gene is TRBJ2-5, the V gene TRBV6-5; D may be TRBD1 (5 bases). V lost 7 bases and J 6 bases, leaving 18 bases between the germline ends. Germline V gene data show CDR1 as MNHEY and CDR2 as SVGAGI. The CDR3 runs 14 residues.

This clonotype came up a few times. The chain links TRBV7-9 to TRBJ2-7, with TRBD1 matching over 7 bases. V lost 5 bases, J lost 3 bases, and 7 bases stayed unmatched. This CDR3 comprises 14 residues. The germline CDR1 and CDR2 sequences are SEHNR and FQNEAQ (reference sequence). The CDR3 here is CASSVHPGGYEQYF. The CDR3 nucleotides read TGTGCCAGCAGCGTCCATCCAGGGGGCTACGAGCAGTACTTC.

Comment on this clonotype: This may stem from a read error, because a much larger clone lies one nucleotide away. This chain joins TRBV6-4 and TRBJ1-1, with D possibly matching TRBD1 (6 bases). The CDR3 is 16 residues long. CDR1 is MRHNA, CDR2 SNTAGT, per germline. DNA for the CDR3: TGTGCCAGCAGTTCCCAGCTGGGGGGCGGGAGCACTGAAGTTTTCTTT. It specifies CASSSQLGGGSTEVFF.

At least ten counts were recorded for this clonotype. The chain joins TRBV6-1 to TRBJ2-2; the match to TRBD1 covers 9 bases. V was clipped by 6 bases and J by 6 bases; unmatched bases: 5. Germline values: CDR1 MNHNS, CDR2 SASEGT. This CDR3 comprises 14 residues. DNA for the CDR3: TGTGCCAGCAGGACCGGGACAGGGCCCGGGGAGCTGTTTTTT. Protein: CASRTGTGPGELFF.